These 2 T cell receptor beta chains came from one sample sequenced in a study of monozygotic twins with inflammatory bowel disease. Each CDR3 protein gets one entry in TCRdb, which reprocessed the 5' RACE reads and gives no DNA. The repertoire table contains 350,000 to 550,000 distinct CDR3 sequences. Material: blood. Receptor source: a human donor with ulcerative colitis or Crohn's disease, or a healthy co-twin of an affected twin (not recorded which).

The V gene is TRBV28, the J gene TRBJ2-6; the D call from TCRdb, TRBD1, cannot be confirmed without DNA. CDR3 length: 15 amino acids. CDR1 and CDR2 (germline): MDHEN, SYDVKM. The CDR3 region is CASDRGPQGANVLTF.

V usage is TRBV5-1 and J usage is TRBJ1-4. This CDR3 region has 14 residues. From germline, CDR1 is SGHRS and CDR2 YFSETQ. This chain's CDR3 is CASTWDGPNEKLFF.